This entry lists 14 T cell receptor beta chains sequenced from one sample in a study of CD8 T cells in Susac syndrome. A quantity of roughly 0.5 to 1 ug RNA underwent reverse transcription using random hexamers. Each CDR3 protein gets one entry after TCRdb re-called the immunoSEQ multiplex PCR reads with MiXCR. The sample has approximately 160,000 distinct CDR3 sequences, 90% to 97% seen once; the top ten hold around 0.12%. The specimen was CD4+ T cells from PBMCs. Receptors originate from a human donor with Susac syndrome.

This rearrangement joins TRBV24-1 to TRBJ2-1; possibly TRBD2 for D (6 bases). The CDR3 totals 17 residues. V lost 4 bases, J lost 0 bases, and 15 bases lay in between. The germline gives CDR1 KGHDR, CDR2 SFDVKD. Here the CDR3 DNA reads TGTGCCACCAGTGACCCAAATAGCGGACGCTCCTACAATGAGCAGTTCTTC. It yields the protein CATSDPNSGRSYNEQFF.

This chain links TRBV6-5 with TRBJ2-1, with 8 positions matching TRBD2. The CDR3 is 14 residues long. Germline V gene data show CDR1 as MNHEY and CDR2 as SVGAGI. V gave up 6 bases and J gave up 7 bases; unmatched junction bases: 8. The CDR3, as DNA: TGTGCCAGCAGGCCAGCGGGAGAGGGTAATGAGCAGTTCTTC. It translates to CASRPAGEGNEQFF.

The chain employs TRBV6-2 or TRBV6-3 and TRBJ1-1; the D is unclear. Germline-derived CDR1 and CDR2 are MNHEY and SVGEGT. The CDR3 consists of 12 residues. Trimming removed 6 bases at V and 5 bases at J, with 10 bases between. This CDR3 reads CASSVGRTEAFF. For the CDR3, the DNA is TGTGCCAGCAGCGTCGGGCGTACTGAAGCTTTCTTT.

V and J are TRBV12-3 or TRBV12-4 and TRBJ1-2; TRBD1 agrees at 7 bases. This CDR3 is built from 14 residues. Trimming removed 6 bases from V and 7 bases from J; junction bases left unmatched: 11. CDR3 protein: CASRSTTGRGGYTF. CDR3 bases: TGTGCCAGCAGAAGCACGACAGGGCGGGGTGGCTACACCTTC.

This chain joins TRBV29-1 and TRBJ2-1, with D maybe TRBD2 (6 bases). The length of the CDR3 is 14 residues. Germline lookup yields CDR1 SQVTM and CDR2 ANQGSEA. Trimming removed 7 bases at V and 1 base at J, with 14 bases between. The CDR3 sequence: CSAAVGGSYNEQFF. The CDR3 region has the DNA TGCAGCGCCGCAGTGGGGGGATCCTACAATGAGCAGTTCTTC.

The J gene is TRBJ1-2, the V gene TRBV7-9, with D perhaps matching TRBD1 (5 bases). The CDR3 length is 15 residues. The V gene lost 2 bases and the J gene lost 4 bases, with 14 bases spanning the gap. Per germline, CDR1 SEHNR and CDR2 FQNEAQ (reference sequence). CDR3: CASSLQGGASYGYTF. In nucleotides, the CDR3 is TGTGCCAGCAGCTTACAAGGAGGGGCCAGCTATGGCTACACCTTC.

The V and J genes are TRBV5-6 and TRBJ2-7; 11 positions agree with TRBD2. V lost 4 bases to trimming and J lost 3 bases; unmatched junction nucleotides: 3. This CDR3 has 14 amino acids. CDR1 and CDR2 (germline): SGHDT, YYEEEE. The CDR3 region is CASSQGLADYEQYF. For the CDR3, the DNA is TGTGCCAGCAGCCAGGGACTAGCGGACTACGAGCAGTACTTC.

This clonotype has a single count. CDR3 nucleotide sequence: TGCAGCGTTGCACGACAGGAGGGCTACGAGCAGTACTTC. Protein product: CSVARQEGYEQYF. This sequence joins TRBV29-1 and TRBJ2-7, with D perhaps given as TRBD1 or TRBD2 (6 bases each). The CDR3 is 13 amino acids. The ends were cut back, 4 bases at V and 3 bases at J, with 13 bases in the middle. CDR1 and CDR2 from the germline V gene are SQVTM and ANQGSEA.

This chain uses TRBV11-2 with TRBJ1-5; D not resolved. Looked up from germline, CDR1 is SGHAT and CDR2 is FQNNGV. This CDR3 has 15 residues. V lost 2 bases and J 1 base, leaving 9 bases between the germline ends. The CDR3, as DNA: TGTGCCAGCAGCTTAACCGGAATCAGCAATCAGCCCCAGCATTTT. Residues: CASSLTGISNQPQHF. Full variable domain (remainder filled in from reference TRBV11-2 and TRBJ1-5): EAGVAQSPRYKIIEKRQSVAFWCNPISGHATLYWYQQILGQGPKLLIQFQNNGVVDDSQLPKDRFSAERLKGVDSTLKIQPAKLEDSAVYLCASSLTGISNQPQHFGDGTRLSIL.

V usage is TRBV30 and J usage is TRBJ2-7; D remains unclear. CDR3 length: 12 residues. The germline V gene has CDR1 GTSNPN and CDR2 SVGIG (reference sequence). V was cut by 0 bases and J by 4 bases, with 7 bases left in between. The CDR3 DNA reads as TGTGCCTGGAGTGTACAACAGTACGAGCAGTACTTC. It is translated as CAWSVQQYEQYF. Full variable domain (outside the CDR3, taken from reference TRBV30 and TRBJ2-7): SQTIHQWPATLVQPVGSPLSLECTVEGTSNPNLYWYRQAAGRGLQLLFYSVGIGQISSEVPQNLSASRPQDRQFILSSKKLLLSDSGFYLCAWSVQQYEQYFGPGTRLTVT.

The V gene is TRBV24-1, the J gene TRBJ2-1, with TRBD2 as a possible D gene (6 bases). CDR1 is KGHDR and CDR2 is SFDVKD in the germline V gene. This CDR3 region has 14 residues. V was cut by 3 bases and J by 6 bases, with 11 bases left in between. The CDR3 sequence: CATSDLTSRNEQFF. The CDR3 nucleotides are TGTGCCACCAGTGATCTGACTAGTCGCAATGAGCAGTTCTTC.

The chain links TRBV11-1 to TRBJ2-7; D may correspond to TRBD1 or TRBD2 (6 bases each). Germline lookup yields CDR1 SGHAT and CDR2 FQDESV (reference sequence). V was shortened by 1 base and J by 6 bases, with 10 bases between the two germline ends. The length of the CDR3 is 13 residues. The CDR3 sequence is CASSLVRGGEQYV. CDR3 coding DNA: TGTGCCAGCAGCTTAGTCAGGGGAGGCGAGCAGTACGTC.

The chain employs TRBV20-1 and TRBJ1-1, with D possibly TRBD1 on 6 matching bases. CDR1 is DFQATT, CDR2 SNEGSKA, per germline (reference sequence). V was trimmed by 5 bases and J by 1 base, leaving 17 bases between them. CDR3 length equals 15 residues. The CDR3 loop reads CSAPKPGTTNTEAFF. The CDR3 coding sequence is TGCAGTGCTCCTAAACCTGGGACAACGAACACTGAAGCTTTCTTT.

This rearrangement joins TRBV28 to TRBJ2-7, with 7 bases that match TRBD1. The V and J ends lost 3 bases and 3 bases, in that order; junction bases with no gene match: 17. This CDR3 spans 18 amino acids. Germline V gives CDR1 MDHEN, CDR2 SYDVKM. The CDR3 region has the DNA TGTGCCAGCAGTTTCTTTTCCCTCGACAGGGCGAAACTCTACGAGCAGTACTTC. As protein: CASSFFSLDRAKLYEQYF. The full variable domain, completed using reference TRBV28 and TRBJ2-7, is DVKVTQSSRYLVKRTGEKVFLECVQDMDHENMFWYRQDPGLGLRLIYFSYDVKMKEKGDIPEGYSVSREKKERFSLILESASTNQTSMYLCASSFFSLDRAKLYEQYFGPGTRLTVT.